This entry features one T cell receptor (beta chain) sequence. The sample belongs to a study of blood T cell repertoires in COVID-19. Original handling: From reference gene primer amplification, estimates of nucleated cell counts were derived. The data were produced by immunoSEQ multiplex PCR, yet TCRdb's version contains in-frame clones alone and is incomplete. The V and J calls and clone size were taken over from that table, and D and trimming were inferred from the DNA. In the table there are some 150,000 clones, 75% to 90% of which are singletons. The sequence came from a woman between 70 and 85 years old with acute or convalescent COVID-19. Specimen: peripheral blood.

CDR3 loop: CASSLLTGESYGYTF. The CDR3 DNA sequence: TGCGCCAGCAGCCTCCTGACAGGGGAGAGCTATGGCTACACCTTC. This chain links TRBV4-3 with TRBJ1-2; 8 nucleotides match TRBD1. After removal of 4 bases from V and 4 bases from J, the junction contained 8 bases not matched to a gene. CDR1 is LGHNA, CDR2 YSLEER, per germline. The CDR3 sequence is 15 residues long.